This record covers a single T cell receptor (beta chain). The entry originates in a study of blood T cell repertoires in COVID-19. Overall study context: COVID-19 samples collected from the United States, Italy and Spain covered acute and convalescent phases. T cells, B-cell-depleted T cells, or PBMCs provided the cDNA or gDNA that served as material.

The CDR3 totals 14 residues. Trimming shortened V by 4 bases and J by 1 base, and 11 bases separated the two germline ends. Germline assignment: CDR1 SGDLS and CDR2 YYNGEE. In the original analysis: Nucleated cell counts were estimated from reference gene primer amplification. Libraries were prepared by immunoSEQ multiplex PCR; TCRdb keeps only in-frame clonotypes and omits some of them. V, J and clone size are taken as reported in that table, and D and trimming were inferred from the DNA itself. The table lists about 93,000 clones, around 90% of them singletons. The TCR sequence derives from a man aged 45-65 years with acute or convalescent COVID-19. Sequenced sample: peripheral blood. The chain links TRBV9 to TRBJ1-1; a weak D match, TRBD1 (5 bases). The CDR3 here is CASSSRDRNTEAFF. CDR3 DNA: TGTGCCAGCAGCTCACGAGACAGGAACACTGAAGCTTTCTTT.